This T cell receptor beta chain was profiled in a study of blood T cell repertoires in COVID-19. Background on the study: Samples taken during acute and convalescent COVID-19 were collected in the United States, Italy and Spain.

Seattle researchers signed up patients amid active infection and tracked them longitudinally. Data came from immunoSEQ multiplex PCR; TCRdb stores just in-frame clones and leaves some out. Seen here are around 190,000 clones, 75% to 85% observed once, and the top ten hold around 5.4%. The sequence was obtained from a woman aged 40 to 50 with COVID-19, enrolled during active disease. Sequencing was carried out using peripheral blood.

The CDR3 loop reads CASSRVGSETQYF. The CDR3 DNA is TGTGCCAGCAGCCGCGTCGGGTCAGAGACCCAGTACTTC. This sequence joins TRBV7-8 and TRBJ2-5; D unresolved. V lost 5 bases and J lost 4, with 11 bases in between. There are 13 residues in the CDR3. Germline V gene lookup returns CDR1 SGHVS and CDR2 FQNEAQ.